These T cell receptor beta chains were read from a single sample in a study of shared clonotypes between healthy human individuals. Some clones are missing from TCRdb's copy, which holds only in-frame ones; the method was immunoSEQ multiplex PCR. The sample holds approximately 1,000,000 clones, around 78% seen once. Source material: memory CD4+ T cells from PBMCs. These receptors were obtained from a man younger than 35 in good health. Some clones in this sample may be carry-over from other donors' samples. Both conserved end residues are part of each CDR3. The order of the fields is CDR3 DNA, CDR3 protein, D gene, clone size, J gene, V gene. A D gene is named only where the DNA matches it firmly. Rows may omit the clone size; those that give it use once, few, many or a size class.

CDR3 DNA: TGCGCCAGCAGCCAGGAGCGGGACTTTGGAAATGAGCAGTTCTTC
CDR3 protein: CASSQERDFGNEQFF
D gene: TRBD2
clone size: NA
J gene: TRBJ2-1
V gene: TRBV5-1

CDR3 DNA: TGTGCCAGCAGCTTGGACGTGGACTATGGCTACACCTTC
CDR3 protein: CASSLDVDYGYTF
D gene: NA
clone size: NA
J gene: TRBJ1-2
V gene: TRBV5-4

CDR3 DNA: TGTGCCAGCTGGGCCCCTAGACGGACTAGCGGGAATGGAGCAGATACGCAGTATTTT
CDR3 protein: CASWAPRRTSGNGADTQYF
D gene: TRBD2
clone size: NA
J gene: TRBJ2-3
V gene: TRBV28

CDR3 DNA: TGCGCCAGCAGCCCCCAGACAGGGGTGTTTGAGGGCTACACCTTC
CDR3 protein: CASSPQTGVFEGYTF
D gene: TRBD1
clone size: NA
J gene: TRBJ1-2
V gene: TRBV5-1

CDR3 DNA: TGTGCCACCAGCAGAAATATTGGGGGCCCCTACGAGCAGTACTTC
CDR3 protein: CATSRNIGGPYEQYF
D gene: NA
clone size: many
J gene: TRBJ2-7
V gene: TRBV15

CDR3 DNA: TGTGCCAGCAGCTTGGGCTCGACAGGGGGAACCGGGGAGCTGTTTTTT
CDR3 protein: CASSLGSTGGTGELFF
D gene: TRBD1
clone size: NA
J gene: TRBJ2-2
V gene: TRBV5-4

CDR3 DNA: TGTGCCAGCAGTGAAATGTGGGGGGCTTCGGAGCTGTTTTTT
CDR3 protein: CASSEMWGASELFF
D gene: NA
clone size: NA
J gene: TRBJ2-2
V gene: TRBV6-1

CDR3 DNA: TGTGCTAATGGTGTTGACAGGGGCGGCATTCAGTACTTC
CDR3 protein: CANGVDRGGIQYF
D gene: TRBD1
clone size: NA
J gene: TRBJ2-4
V gene: TRBV12-5

CDR3 DNA: TGTGCCAGCAGTTTAGGGGGAGCGGATACGCAGTATTTT
CDR3 protein: CASSLGGADTQYF
D gene: NA
clone size: NA
J gene: TRBJ2-3
V gene: TRBV28

CDR3 DNA: TGCGCCAGCAGCTTGGGTGGCACCATCTCTGGGGCCAACGTCCTGACTTTC
CDR3 protein: CASSLGGTISGANVLTF
D gene: NA
clone size: NA
J gene: TRBJ2-6
V gene: TRBV5-1

CDR3 DNA: TGTGCTAGTGGTAATGGGACTAGCGGGAGGGGGTCCTACAATGAGCAGTTCTTC
CDR3 protein: CASGNGTSGRGSYNEQFF
D gene: TRBD2
clone size: NA
J gene: TRBJ2-1
V gene: TRBV12-5

CDR3 DNA: TGTGCCACCCGTCGGGATTTTACGGATCAGCCCCAGCATTTT
CDR3 protein: CATRRDFTDQPQHF
D gene: NA
clone size: NA
J gene: TRBJ1-5
V gene: TRBV15

CDR3 DNA: TGTGCCAGCAGCCCCTGGGCGGGGACTAGCGGGACTAACTCCTACAATGAGCAGTTCTTC
CDR3 protein: CASSPWAGTSGTNSYNEQFF
D gene: TRBD2
clone size: NA
J gene: TRBJ2-1
V gene: TRBV27

CDR3 DNA: TGTGCCAGCTTGTACCTCTCCACCGGGGAGCTGTTTTTT
CDR3 protein: CASLYLSTGELFF
D gene: NA
clone size: NA
J gene: TRBJ2-2
V gene: TRBV27

CDR3 DNA: TGTGCCAGCAGTTCCCTAGGCGGGAGTATAAATGAGCAGTTCTTC
CDR3 protein: CASSSLGGSINEQFF
D gene: TRBD2
clone size: NA
J gene: TRBJ2-1
V gene: TRBV27

CDR3 DNA: TGTGCCAGCAGCTTGCAGCAGGACTATGGCTACACCTTC
CDR3 protein: CASSLQQDYGYTF
D gene: NA
clone size: NA
J gene: TRBJ1-2
V gene: TRBV5-6

CDR3 DNA: TGTGCCAGCAGTTTGACAGCTAACTATGGCTACACCTTC
CDR3 protein: CASSLTANYGYTF
D gene: NA
clone size: many
J gene: TRBJ1-2
V gene: TRBV28

CDR3 DNA: TGTGCCAGCAGCTATAGCGGCGGGGAGCTGTTTTTT
CDR3 protein: CASSYSGGELFF
D gene: NA
clone size: NA
J gene: TRBJ2-2
V gene: TRBV2

CDR3 DNA: TGCAGCGTAGAGGGCAGTAGACCTGGGGGCTACACCTTC
CDR3 protein: CSVEGSRPGGYTF
D gene: NA
clone size: once
J gene: TRBJ1-2
V gene: TRBV29-1

CDR3 DNA: TGTGCCAGCAGTTCACGGGTAGGGCCAAATGAGCAGTTCTTC
CDR3 protein: CASSSRVGPNEQFF
D gene: NA
clone size: NA
J gene: TRBJ2-1
V gene: TRBV28

CDR3 DNA: TGTGCCAGCAGTGAGGGGAACGGGGGGCAGTTCTTC
CDR3 protein: CASSEGNGGQFF
D gene: NA
clone size: NA
J gene: TRBJ2-1
V gene: TRBV2

CDR3 DNA: TGTGCCAGCAGCTTAGAGGCCAGCAAGAACACTGAAGCTTTCTTT
CDR3 protein: CASSLEASKNTEAFF
D gene: NA
clone size: NA
J gene: TRBJ1-1
V gene: TRBV7-8